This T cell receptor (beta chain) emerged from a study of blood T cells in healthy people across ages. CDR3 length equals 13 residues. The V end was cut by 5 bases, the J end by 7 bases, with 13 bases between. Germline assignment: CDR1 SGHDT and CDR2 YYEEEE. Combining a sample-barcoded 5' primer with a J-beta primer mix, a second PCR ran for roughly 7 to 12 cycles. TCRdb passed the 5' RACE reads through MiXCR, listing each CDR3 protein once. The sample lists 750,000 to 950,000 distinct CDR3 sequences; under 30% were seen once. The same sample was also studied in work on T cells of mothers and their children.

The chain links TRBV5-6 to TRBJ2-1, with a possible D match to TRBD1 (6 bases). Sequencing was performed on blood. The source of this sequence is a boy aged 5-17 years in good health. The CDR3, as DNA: TGTGCCAGCAGTTTTGCTGACAGGAATGAGCAGTTCTTC. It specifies CASSFADRNEQFF.